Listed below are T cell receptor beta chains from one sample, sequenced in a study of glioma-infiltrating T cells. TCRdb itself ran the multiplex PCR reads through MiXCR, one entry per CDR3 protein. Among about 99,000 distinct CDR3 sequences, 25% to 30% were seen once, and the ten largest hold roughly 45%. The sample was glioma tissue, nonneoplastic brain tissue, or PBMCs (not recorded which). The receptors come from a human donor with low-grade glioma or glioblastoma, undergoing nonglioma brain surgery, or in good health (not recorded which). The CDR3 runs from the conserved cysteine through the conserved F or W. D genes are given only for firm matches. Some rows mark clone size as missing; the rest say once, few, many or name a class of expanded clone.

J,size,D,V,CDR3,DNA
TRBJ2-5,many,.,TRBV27,CASSPWGRQDQETQYF,TGTGCCAGCAGCCCCTGGGGTAGACAGGACCAAGAGACCCAGTACTTC
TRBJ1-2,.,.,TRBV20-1,CSARDYSDGKAYGHTF,TGCAGTGCTAGAGACTACTCTGATGGGAAAGCATATGGCCACACCTTC
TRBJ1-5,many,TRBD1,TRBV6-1,CASSNPTGTHQPQHF,TGTGCCAGCAGTAATCCGACAGGGACCCATCAGCCCCAGCATTTT
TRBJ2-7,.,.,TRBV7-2,CASSPLDKNSYEQYF,TGTGCCAGCAGCCCCTTGGACAAGAACTCCTACGAGCAGTACTTC
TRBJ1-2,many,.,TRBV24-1,CATSDPRQSYGYTF,TGTGCCACCAGTGATCCGCGTCAGTCCTATGGCTACACCTTC
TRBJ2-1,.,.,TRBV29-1,CSVFQAYNEHFF,TGCAGCGTTTTTCAGGCATACAATGAGCATTTCTTC
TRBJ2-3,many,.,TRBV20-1,CSAKSQLHLTDTQYF,TGCAGTGCCAAATCCCAGCTCCACCTCACAGATACGCAGTATTTT
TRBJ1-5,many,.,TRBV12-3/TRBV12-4,CASRNRDSNQPQHF,TGTGCCAGCAGAAACAGGGATTCCAATCAGCCCCAGCATTTT
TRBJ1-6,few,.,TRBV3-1,CASSQDRIGPEGSPLHF,TGTGCCAGCAGCCAAGATCGGATCGGCCCCGAAGGTTCACCCCTCCACTTT
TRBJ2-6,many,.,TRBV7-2,CASSLDGSGANVLTF,TGTGCCAGCAGCTTAGACGGTTCTGGGGCCAACGTCCTGACTTTC
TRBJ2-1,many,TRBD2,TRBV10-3,CAISRTSGGDEQFF,TGTGCCATCAGTAGGACTAGCGGGGGGGATGAGCAGTTCTTC
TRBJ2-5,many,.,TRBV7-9,CASSLGQETQYF,TGTGCCAGCAGCTTAGGGCAAGAGACCCAGTACTTC
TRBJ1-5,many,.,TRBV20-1,CSARRQGYSNQPQHF,TGCAGTGCTAGGCGCCAGGGTTATAGCAATCAGCCCCAGCATTTT
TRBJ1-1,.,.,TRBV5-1,CASSYGTSNTEAFF,TGCGCCAGCAGCTACGGGACATCGAACACTGAAGCTTTCTTT
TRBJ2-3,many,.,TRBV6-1,CASSPLTSIDRYF,TGTGCCAGCAGTCCGCTTACATCTATTGACAGATATTTT
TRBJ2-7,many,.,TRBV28,CASLRDSYEQYF,TGTGCCAGCCTCAGGGACTCCTACGAGCAGTACTTC